A selection of T cell receptor beta chains follows, all from one sample in a study of CD8+CD57+ T cells in acquired aplastic anemia. TCRdb re-called the reads with MiXCR, one entry per CDR3 protein. This table has roughly 240,000 distinct CDR3 sequences, roughly half appearing once. Material: sorted CD4+, CD8+, or CD8+CD57+ T cells (not recorded which) from PBMCs. The source of these receptors is a human donor with aplastic anemia. Both conserved end residues are part of each CDR3. The order of the fields is clone size, J gene, V gene, D gene, CDR3 DNA, CDR3 protein. D genes are given only for firm matches. The size entry is marked missing in some rows and otherwise reads once, few, many or a size class.

size: -; J: TRBJ1-1; V: TRBV12-3/TRBV12-4; D: -; DNA: TGTGCCAGCAGTTTATTCGGGGGGCGCTTAAACACTGAAGCTTTCTTT; CDR3: CASSLFGGRLNTEAFF
size: many; J: TRBJ2-7; V: TRBV2; D: -; DNA: TGTGCCAGCAGTGAATCCGTAGGGACCGGCTACGAGCAGTACTTC; CDR3: CASSESVGTGYEQYF
size: -; J: TRBJ1-6; V: TRBV19; D: TRBD1; DNA: TGTGCCAGTAGCAAACAGGGGGCAAGTTCACCCCTCCACTTT; CDR3: CASSKQGASSPLHF
size: -; J: TRBJ2-7; V: TRBV5-1; D: -; DNA: TGCGCCAGCAGCTCCCTCGGGATCCGCTACGAGCAGTACTTC; CDR3: CASSSLGIRYEQYF
size: -; J: TRBJ2-1; V: TRBV24-1; D: -; DNA: TGTGCCAGCACGGGGCCGGGCCCTGCTTTGATCTTC; CDR3: CASTGPGPALIF
size: -; J: TRBJ2-7; V: TRBV7-9; D: TRBD2; DNA: TGTGCCAGCAGCTCTGTGACTAGCGGGAGCGTCGAGCAGTACTTC; CDR3: CASSSVTSGSVEQYF
size: once; J: TRBJ2-3; V: TRBV10-3; D: -; DNA: TGTGCCATCAGCCTCGGGACAGATACGCAGTATTTT; CDR3: CAISLGTDTQYF
size: few; J: TRBJ2-1; V: TRBV13; D: TRBD2; DNA: TGTGCCAGCAGCTTAAAGGCGGGAGTTTTCTACAATGAGCAGTTCTTC; CDR3: CASSLKAGVFYNEQFF
size: few; J: TRBJ2-2; V: TRBV6-6; D: -; DNA: TGTGCCAGCAGTCACTCAGGGGAGGTCAACACCGGGGAGCTGTTTTTT; CDR3: CASSHSGEVNTGELFF
size: few; J: TRBJ1-2; V: TRBV27; D: -; DNA: TGTGCCAGCAGCCTGGGACGGAAAAACTATGGCTACACCTTC; CDR3: CASSLGRKNYGYTF
size: -; J: TRBJ1-1; V: TRBV5-1; D: TRBD1; DNA: TGCGCCAGCAGCCGGGACGGACAGGTGTCCACTGAAGCTTTCTTT; CDR3: CASSRDGQVSTEAFF
size: once; J: TRBJ1-2; V: TRBV4-1; D: -; DNA: TGCGCCAGCAGCCAAGACAGGCAGGACTATGGCTACACCTTC; CDR3: CASSQDRQDYGYTF
size: few; J: TRBJ2-3; V: TRBV10-3; D: -; DNA: TGTGCCATCAGTGAAGGAGGGCAGAGCACAGATACGCAGTATTTT; CDR3: CAISEGGQSTDTQYF
size: many; J: TRBJ1-2; V: TRBV4-1; D: -; DNA: TGCGCCAGCAGCCAAGAAATCGGGTCCGGGTACTATGGCTACACCTTC; CDR3: CASSQEIGSGYYGYTF
size: -; J: TRBJ2-7; V: TRBV20-1; D: -; DNA: TGCAGTGCTAGAGATAAGACGATGATCTACGAGCAGTACTTC; CDR3: CSARDKTMIYEQYF
size: many; J: TRBJ2-2; V: TRBV4-2; D: TRBD1; DNA: TGTGCCAGCAGCCAGGAGGACAGGGGTGGAGGCGGGGAGCTGTTTTTT; CDR3: CASSQEDRGGGGELFF
size: many; J: TRBJ2-1; V: TRBV6-5; D: -; DNA: TGTGCCAGCAGTTATGGCTTAGGAAATGAGCAGTTCTTC; CDR3: CASSYGLGNEQFF
size: -; J: TRBJ1-2; V: TRBV25-1; D: TRBD1; DNA: TGTGCCAGCAGTGAATACGCACTTGGGACAGGGCTGGAAGGCTACACCTTC; CDR3: CASSEYALGTGLEGYTF
size: once; J: TRBJ2-7; V: TRBV7-3; D: -; DNA: TGTGCCAGCAGTTTATCTTTAAGGGGCACCCTACCCTACGAGCAGTACTTC; CDR3: CASSLSLRGTLPYEQYF
size: many; J: TRBJ2-1; V: TRBV9; D: TRBD2; DNA: TGTGCCAGCACCAAACCCACGGGACTAGCAAGCAATGAGCAGTTCTTC; CDR3: CASTKPTGLASNEQFF
size: once; J: TRBJ1-2; V: TRBV7-2; D: -; DNA: TGTGCCAGCAGCTTAGGCAAAGGACCTAACTATGGCTACACCTTC; CDR3: CASSLGKGPNYGYTF
size: -; J: TRBJ2-1; V: TRBV15; D: -; DNA: TGTGCCACCAGCAGAGATGGGGGGGCAGTCAATGAGCAGTTCTTC; CDR3: CATSRDGGAVNEQFF
size: -; J: TRBJ2-7; V: TRBV2; D: TRBD1; DNA: TGTGCCAGCAGTGTACTCGGGACAGGGGGATTCAACGAGCAGTACTTC; CDR3: CASSVLGTGGFNEQYF
size: many; J: TRBJ1-4; V: TRBV7-9; D: -; DNA: TGTGCCAGCAGCTCACCACGGGACAACTATGAAAAACTGTTTTTT; CDR3: CASSSPRDNYEKLFF
size: -; J: TRBJ1-4; V: TRBV7-3; D: -; DNA: TGTGCCAGCAGCTTACTAGCGGGGAATAATGAAAAACTGTTTTTT; CDR3: CASSLLAGNNEKLFF
size: many; J: TRBJ2-3; V: TRBV11-2; D: -; DNA: TGTGCCAGCAGCTTAGAAGGGGGAGGTTCGACAGATACGCAGTATTTT; CDR3: CASSLEGGGSTDTQYF
size: many; J: TRBJ1-2; V: TRBV6-1; D: TRBD1; DNA: TGTGCCAGCAGTGAGGGGACAGGGTGGGACTATGGCTACACCTTC; CDR3: CASSEGTGWDYGYTF
size: once; J: TRBJ1-2; V: TRBV7-2; D: -; DNA: TGTGCCAGCAGCTGGGATTCGAGGGGAGGCTACACCTTC; CDR3: CASSWDSRGGYTF
size: -; J: TRBJ1-1; V: TRBV10-3; D: -; DNA: TGTGCCACCTTAGGTCCAGGTACGAACACTGAAGCTTTCTTT; CDR3: CATLGPGTNTEAFF
size: many; J: TRBJ2-2; V: TRBV12-5; D: TRBD2; DNA: TGTGCTAGTGGTTTTTTAGCGGGGCAAAGCGGGGAGCTGTTTTTT; CDR3: CASGFLAGQSGELFF